The text below deals with one T cell receptor beta chain. Its antigen is unknown. Drawing of blood for sampling happened at baseline, at cycle 4 day 1, and at cycle 7 day 1. This entry is derived from a study of OX40 agonist ivuxolimab in advanced cancers. Study-wide background: Ivuxolimab, an antibody that agonizes OX40 (CD134), was administered to the patients. While on treatment, patients had intravenous ivuxolimab at 0.01 to 10 mg/kg every 2 weeks. Overall study results and limits: CD4+ and CD8+ blood T cells expanded clonally by week 6 at 0.1 to 3.0 mg/kg.

CDR3 size: 13 residues. V dropped 5 bases and J dropped 2 bases, with 6 bases sitting between them. Germline-derived CDR1 and CDR2 are SGHTA and FQGNSA. The protocol was immunoSEQ multiplex PCR, while the TCRdb copy is restricted to in-frame clones and leaves out a portion. The data show around 100,000 clones, around nine tenths seen once. The material was CD4+ or CD8+ T cells sorted from blood, obtained in a trial of the OX40 agonist ivuxolimab. The TCR sequence derives from an adult with an advanced solid tumor such as melanoma, head and neck, liver or kidney cancer. The chain is built from TRBV7-2 and TRBJ2-2; D gene unclear. The CDR3 DNA reads as TGTGCCAGCAGCCCGCTAAACACCGGGGAGCTGTTTTTT. Encoded protein: CASSPLNTGELFF.